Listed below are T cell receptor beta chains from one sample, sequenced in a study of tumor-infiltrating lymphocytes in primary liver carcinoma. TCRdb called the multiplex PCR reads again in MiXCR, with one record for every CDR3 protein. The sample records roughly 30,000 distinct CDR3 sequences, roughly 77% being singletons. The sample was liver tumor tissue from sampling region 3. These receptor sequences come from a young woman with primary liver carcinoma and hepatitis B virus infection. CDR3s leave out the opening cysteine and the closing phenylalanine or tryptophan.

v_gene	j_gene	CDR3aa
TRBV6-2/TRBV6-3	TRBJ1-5	ASNSAAGVQPQH
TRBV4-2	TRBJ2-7	ASSTSGDRGTYEQY
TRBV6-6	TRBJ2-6	ASSYEHSGAGVLT
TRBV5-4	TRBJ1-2	ASNRQGVSGGYT
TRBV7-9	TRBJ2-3	ASSPGASGSSTDMQY
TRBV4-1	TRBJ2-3	ASSQVWDRGFTDTQY
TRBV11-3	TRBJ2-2	ASSFGRLAGNTGELF
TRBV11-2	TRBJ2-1	ASSRRLAGGPGDEQF
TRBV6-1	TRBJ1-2	ASSELGFGYT
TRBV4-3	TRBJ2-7	ASSQAVTGGHISYKQY
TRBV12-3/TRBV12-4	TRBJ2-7	ASSQGMGPY
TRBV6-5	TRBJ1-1	ASTIRAGHRDTEAF
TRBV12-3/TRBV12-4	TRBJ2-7	ASGFIAGDLYEQY
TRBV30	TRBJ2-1	AWSPGQGIGEQF
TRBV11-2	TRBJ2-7	ASSSPRTGIYEQY